The rows below give T cell receptor beta chains drawn from one sample of a study of T cells in Graves' hyperthyroidism and ophthalmopathy. Each CDR3 protein is one row after TCRdb ran MiXCR on the multiplex PCR reads. Here the sample spans 500,000 or so distinct CDR3 sequences, around 16% being singletons. Sample: blood. The receptors derive from a woman in her thirties with Graves' ophthalmopathy. Both conserved end residues are part of each CDR3. A D gene is named only where the DNA matches it firmly. Expanded clones are given a class, and other clones once, few, many or no size at all.

>TRBD1|TRBJ1-5|TRBV6-5|NA
CASSYPSGQGNQPQHF
TGTGCCAGCAGTTACCCCTCGGGACAGGGCAATCAGCCCCAGCATTTT
>TRBD2|TRBJ2-1|TRBV7-9|NA
CASSLTGLADRRNEQFF
TGTGCCAGCAGCTTAACGGGACTAGCGGACCGACGCAATGAGCAGTTCTTC
>NA|TRBJ2-3|TRBV20-1|many
CSAKRGGDSDTQYF
TGCAGTGCCAAGAGGGGGGGAGACTCAGATACGCAGTATTTT
>NA|TRBJ1-1|TRBV30|many
CAWSAVALNTEAFF
TGTGCCTGGAGTGCTGTAGCTTTGAACACTGAAGCTTTCTTT
>TRBD2|TRBJ2-1|TRBV20-1|many
CSARTSGLRRLYNEQFF
TGCAGTGCTCGGACTAGCGGGTTGAGGCGACTCTACAATGAGCAGTTCTTC
>NA|TRBJ2-2|TRBV20-1|many
CSAREIALGPAGELFF
TGCAGTGCTAGAGAGATCGCACTGGGGCCGGCCGGGGAGCTGTTTTTT
>NA|TRBJ2-1|TRBV5-6|NA
CASTLDVGANNEQFF
TGTGCCAGCACGCTCGACGTCGGTGCGAACAATGAGCAGTTCTTC
>NA|TRBJ2-2|TRBV3-1|NA
CASSGGSGELFF
TGTGCCAGCAGCGGGGGTTCCGGGGAGCTGTTTTTT
>NA|TRBJ1-1|TRBV4-1|few
CASSQDWGQNTEAFF
TGCGCCAGCAGCCAAGATTGGGGCCAGAACACTGAAGCTTTCTTT
>NA|TRBJ1-1|TRBV18|many
CASSPPRTGTRNTEAFF
TGTGCCAGCTCACCACCCCGGACTGGGACAAGGAACACTGAAGCTTTCTTT
>NA|TRBJ2-3|TRBV9|few
CASSVGDSRPTDTQYF
TGTGCCAGCAGCGTAGGGGACTCTCGACCCACAGATACGCAGTATTTT
>NA|TRBJ1-6|TRBV7-2|many
CASKRSSYNSPLHF
TGTGCCAGCAAAAGGTCTTCCTATAATTCACCCCTCCACTTT
>NA|TRBJ1-6|TRBV4-1|NA
CASSQEGVGAPLHF
TGCGCCAGCAGCCAAGAGGGGGTCGGGGCACCCCTCCACTTT
>TRBD1|TRBJ2-2|TRBV11-2|NA
CASSLGTGYTGELFF
TGTGCCAGCAGCTTAGGGACAGGGTATACCGGGGAGCTGTTTTTT
>NA|TRBJ1-6|TRBV3-2|NA
CASSLRTVPSSSYNSPLHF
TGTGCCAGCAGCCTTCGGACAGTACCTTCGAGCTCCTATAATTCACCCCTCCACTTT
>TRBD1|TRBJ1-2|TRBV28|many
CASSFGGGIYGYTF
TGTGCCAGCAGTTTCGGAGGGGGCATCTATGGCTACACCTTC
>TRBD1|TRBJ1-1|TRBV13|many
CASSLDRGRNTEAFF
TGTGCCAGCAGCTTAGACAGGGGGAGGAACACTGAAGCTTTCTTT
>NA|TRBJ1-4|TRBV20-1|once
CSASPPLNNEKLFF
TGCAGTGCTAGTCCCCCTCTTAATAATGAAAAACTGTTTTTT
>TRBD1|TRBJ1-4|TRBV27|few
CASSPLRQGGSEKLFF
TGTGCCAGCAGTCCCCTTCGACAGGGTGGGAGTGAAAAACTGTTTTTT
>TRBD1|TRBJ2-5|TRBV7-2|many
CATGQGRMETQYF
TGTGCCACAGGACAGGGACGGATGGAGACCCAGTACTTC
>TRBD1|TRBJ1-5|TRBV6-2/TRBV6-3|NA
CASSGTGEGNQPQHF
TGTGCCAGCAGTGGAACAGGGGAAGGGAATCAGCCCCAGCATTTT
>NA|TRBJ2-3|TRBV24-1|few
CATSDSQTPDTQYF
TGTGCCACCAGTGATTCCCAGACCCCGGATACGCAGTATTTT
>TRBD2|TRBJ2-2|TRBV5-1|many
CASSESGTSGSLNTGELFF
TGCGCCAGCAGCGAATCCGGGACTAGCGGGTCCCTGAACACCGGGGAGCTGTTTTTT
>NA|TRBJ1-5|TRBV6-1|few
CASSEGQNNQPQHF
TGTGCCAGCAGTGAAGGCCAAAATAATCAGCCCCAGCATTTT
>TRBD2|TRBJ2-1|TRBV7-9|few
CASSPREANTYNEQFF
TGTGCCAGCAGCCCGCGGGAGGCCAACACCTACAATGAGCAGTTCTTC